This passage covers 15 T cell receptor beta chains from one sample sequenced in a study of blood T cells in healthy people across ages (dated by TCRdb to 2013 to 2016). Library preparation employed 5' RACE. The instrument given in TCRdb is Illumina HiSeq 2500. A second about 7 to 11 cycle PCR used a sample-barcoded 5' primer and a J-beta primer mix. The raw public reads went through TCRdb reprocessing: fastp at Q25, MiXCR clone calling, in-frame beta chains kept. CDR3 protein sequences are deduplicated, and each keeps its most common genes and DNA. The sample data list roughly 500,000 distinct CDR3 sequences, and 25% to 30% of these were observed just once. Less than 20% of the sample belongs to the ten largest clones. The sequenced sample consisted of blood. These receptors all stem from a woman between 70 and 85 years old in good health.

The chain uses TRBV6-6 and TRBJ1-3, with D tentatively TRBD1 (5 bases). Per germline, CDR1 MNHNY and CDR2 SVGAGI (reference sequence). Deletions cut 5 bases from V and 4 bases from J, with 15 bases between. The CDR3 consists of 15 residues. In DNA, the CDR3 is TGTGCCAGCAGTACCGTTCCCAGGGCCGGAAACACCATATATTTT. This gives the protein CASSTVPRAGNTIYF.

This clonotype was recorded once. CDR3: CASSLEGAGGAGHEQFF. The CDR3 DNA follows: TGTGCCAGCAGCTTAGAAGGCGCAGGGGGCGCGGGACATGAGCAGTTCTTC. This sequence joins TRBV11-2 and TRBJ2-1; 8 nucleotides match TRBD1. CDR3 size: 17 residues. V gave up 0 bases and J gave up 8 bases; unmatched junction bases: 12. CDR1 is SGHAT and CDR2 is FQNNGV in the germline V gene.

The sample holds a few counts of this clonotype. CDR3 in DNA: TGTGCCAGCAGCAATCCGACCGGTCTGAACACTGAAGCTTTCTTT. Residues: CASSNPTGLNTEAFF. The V and J genes are TRBV6-6 and TRBJ1-1; the D is unclear. Germline loops: CDR1 MNHNY, CDR2 SVGAGI (reference sequence). The CDR3 sequence is 15 residues long. V shed 6 bases and J shed 0 bases, with 14 bases lying between them.

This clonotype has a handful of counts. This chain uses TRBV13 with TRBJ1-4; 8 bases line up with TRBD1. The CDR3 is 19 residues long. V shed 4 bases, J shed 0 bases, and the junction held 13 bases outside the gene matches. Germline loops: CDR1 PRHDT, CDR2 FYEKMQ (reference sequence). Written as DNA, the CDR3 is TGTGCCAGCAGCTCCCGAGGGACAGGAACTCTTGCAACTAATGAAAAACTGTTTTTT. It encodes CASSSRGTGTLATNEKLFF.

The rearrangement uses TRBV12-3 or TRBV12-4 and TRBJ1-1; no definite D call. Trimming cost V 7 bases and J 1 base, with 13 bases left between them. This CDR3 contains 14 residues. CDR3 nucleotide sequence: TGTGCCAGCATTCAACACGAGGGGAACACTGAAGCTTTCTTT. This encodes CASIQHEGNTEAFF.

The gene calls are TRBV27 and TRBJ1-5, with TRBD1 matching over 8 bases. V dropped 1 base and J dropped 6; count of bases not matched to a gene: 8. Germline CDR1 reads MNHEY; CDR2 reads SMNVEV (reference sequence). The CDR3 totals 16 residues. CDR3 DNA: TGTGCCAGCAGTTTATACCGGACAGGGTTGGTTCAGCCCCAGCATTTT. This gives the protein CASSLYRTGLVQPQHF.

The CDR3 region is CASSWRAGEPWNEQFF. CDR3 bases: TGTGCCAGCAGCTGGAGAGCGGGGGAGCCTTGGAATGAGCAGTTCTTC. This chain uses TRBV11-2 with TRBJ2-5, with 8 bases that match TRBD2. With the DNA end fitting TRBJ2-1 better, the J assignment may be wrong. Germline V gene data show CDR1 as SGHAT and CDR2 as FQNNGV. The CDR3 has 16 amino acids.

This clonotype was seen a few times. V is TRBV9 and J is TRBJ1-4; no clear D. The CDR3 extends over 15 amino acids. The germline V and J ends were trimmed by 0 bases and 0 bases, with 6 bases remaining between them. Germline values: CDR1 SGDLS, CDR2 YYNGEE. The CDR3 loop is CASSVEPTTNEKLFF. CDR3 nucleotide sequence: TGTGCCAGCAGCGTAGAGCCAACAACTAATGAAAAACTGTTTTTT.

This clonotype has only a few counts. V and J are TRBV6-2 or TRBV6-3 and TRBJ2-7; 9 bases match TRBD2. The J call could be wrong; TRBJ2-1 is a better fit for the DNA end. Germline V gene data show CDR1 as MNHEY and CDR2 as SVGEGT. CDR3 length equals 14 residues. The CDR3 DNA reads TGTGCCAGCACGCTGTCCGGCGGGAGGGATGAGCAGTTCTTC. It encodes CASTLSGGRDEQFF.

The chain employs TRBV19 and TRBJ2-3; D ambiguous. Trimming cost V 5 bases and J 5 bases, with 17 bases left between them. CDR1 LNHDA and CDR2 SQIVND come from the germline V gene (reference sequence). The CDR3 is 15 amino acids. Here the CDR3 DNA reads TGTGCCAGTAGTTCCCACCGCGAGCAGAGAGATACGCAGTATTTT. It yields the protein CASSSHREQRDTQYF.

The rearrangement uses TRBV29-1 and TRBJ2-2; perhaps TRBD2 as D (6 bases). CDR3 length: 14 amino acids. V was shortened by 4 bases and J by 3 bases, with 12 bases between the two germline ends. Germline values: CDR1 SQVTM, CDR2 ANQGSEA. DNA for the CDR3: TGCAGCGTTGCGGCGGGGACGGACACCGGGGAGCTGTTTTTT. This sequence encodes CSVAAGTDTGELFF.

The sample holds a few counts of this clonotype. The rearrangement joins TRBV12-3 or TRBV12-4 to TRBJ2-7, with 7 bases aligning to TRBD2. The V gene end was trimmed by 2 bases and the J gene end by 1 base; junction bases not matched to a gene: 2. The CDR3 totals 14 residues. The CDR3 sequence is CASSLWGGSYEQYF. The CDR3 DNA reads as TGTGCCAGCAGTTTATGGGGAGGGTCCTACGAGCAGTACTTC.

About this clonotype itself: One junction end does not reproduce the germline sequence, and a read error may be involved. The CDR3 bases are TGTGCCAGCAAGGACAGGGGCACAGGTACGCAGTATTTT. Amino acids: CASKDRGTGTQYF. V and J are TRBV7-2 and TRBJ2-3; TRBD1 matches at 9 bases. The CDR3 is made up of 13 amino acids. Germline CDR1 SGHTA, CDR2 FQGNSA. Full variable domain (rest looked up from reference TRBV7-2 and TRBJ2-3): GAGVSQSPSNKVTEKGKDVELRCDPISGHTALYWYRQSLGQGLEFLIYFQGNSAPDKSGLPSDRFSAERTGGSVSTLTIQRTQQEDSAVYLCASKDRGTGTQYFGPGTRLTVL.

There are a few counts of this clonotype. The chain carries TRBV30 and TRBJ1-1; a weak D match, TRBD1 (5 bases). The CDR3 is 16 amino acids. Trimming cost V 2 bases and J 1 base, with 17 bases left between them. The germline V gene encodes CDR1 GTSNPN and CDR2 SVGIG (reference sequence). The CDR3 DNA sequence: TGTGCCTGGAGTCGCGGGGTAGGGGAACGGAACACTGAAGCTTTCTTT. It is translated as CAWSRGVGERNTEAFF.

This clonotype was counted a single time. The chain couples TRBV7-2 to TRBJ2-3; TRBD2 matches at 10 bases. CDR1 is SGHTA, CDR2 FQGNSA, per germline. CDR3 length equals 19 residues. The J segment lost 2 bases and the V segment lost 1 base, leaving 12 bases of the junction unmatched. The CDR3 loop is CASSLEWGSSGGLTDTQYF. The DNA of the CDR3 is TGTGCCAGCAGCTTAGAATGGGGGTCTAGCGGGGGACTCACAGATACGCAGTATTTT.